What follows are 20 T cell receptor beta chains derived from one specimen sequenced in a study of T cells in narcolepsy. Measured with immunoSEQ multiplex PCR; TCRdb has only the in-frame clones, and not every one. The sample yields 25,000 to 35,000 clones, 82% seen once. The specimen was CD45RA- memory CD4+ T cells from PBMCs. The receptors derive from a human donor with narcolepsy.

This clone came up once. The chain combines TRBV6-5 with TRBJ2-2; 14 positions match TRBD2. The CDR3 covers 15 residues. Looked up from germline, CDR1 is MNHEY and CDR2 is SVGAGI. The V and J ends lost 4 bases and 8 bases, in that order; junction bases with no gene match: 3. CDR3 in amino acids: CASSSGLAGVGELFF. The CDR3 nucleotides read TGTGCCAGCAGTTCGGGACTAGCGGGGGTTGGGGAGCTGTTTTTT.

The chain combines TRBV25-1 with TRBJ2-3; 8 nucleotides line up with TRBD2. V lost 2 bases to trimming and J lost 6 bases; unmatched junction nucleotides: 7. Germline V gives CDR1 MGHDK, CDR2 SYGVNS. The CDR3 runs to 15 residues. Here the CDR3 DNA reads TGTGCCAGCAGTGAAAGGGAGCGGGAGTCGGATACGCAGTATTTT. It translates to CASSERERESDTQYF.

The chain employs TRBV10-3 and TRBJ2-2; no reliable D call. The CDR3 is 14 residues long. Germline CDR1 ENHRY, CDR2 SYGVKD. V was clipped by 0 bases and J by 1 base, with 3 bases between them. The CDR3 protein is CAISESGNTGELFF. The CDR3 region has the DNA TGTGCCATCAGTGAGTCAGGGAACACCGGGGAGCTGTTTTTT.

CDR3 nucleotides: TGTGCCAGCAGCTCTCCGGGACAGTCACCTAGAGCTTTCTTT. Residues: CASSSPGQSPRAFF. This chain connects TRBV9 to TRBJ1-1, with 7 positions matching TRBD1. The trim removed 4 bases at V and 10 bases at J, leaving 13 bases unmatched. This CDR3 is 14 amino acids long. CDR1 and CDR2 (germline): SGDLS, YYNGEE. Supplemented by reference TRBV9 and TRBJ1-1, the full variable domain reads DSGVTQTPKHLITATGQRVTLRCSPRSGDLSVYWYQQSLDQGLQFLIQYYNGEERAKGNILERFSAQQFPDLHSELNLSSLELGDSALYFCASSSPGQSPRAFFGQGTRLTVV.

This sequence joins TRBV19 and TRBJ2-5, with D unresolved. Germline V gene data show CDR1 as LNHDA and CDR2 as SQIVND (reference sequence). V lost 3 bases, J lost 9 bases, and 8 bases lay in between. The CDR3 is 11 amino acids. CDR3 sequence: CASSIGPAQYF. The CDR3 DNA follows: TGTGCCAGTAGTATCGGACCAGCCCAGTACTTC.

The count of this clone is one. The V gene is TRBV5-1, the J gene TRBJ2-3; D is unclear. Trimming cost V 4 bases and J 5 bases, with 11 bases left between them. The CDR3 totals 13 residues. Germline assignment: CDR1 SGHRS and CDR2 YFSETQ. The CDR3 loop is CASSISGVDTQYF. The CDR3, as DNA: TGCGCCAGCAGCATTTCGGGTGTAGATACGCAGTATTTT.

The chain employs TRBV14 and TRBJ2-4; a weak D match, TRBD1 (5 bases). Germline-derived CDR1 and CDR2 are SGHDN and FVKESK. The CDR3 consists of 16 residues. The V end was cut by 6 bases, the J end by 2 bases, with 17 bases between. CDR3 DNA: TGTGCCAGCAGTCCCTCAGGGTTGTTGACCAAAAACATTCAGTACTTC. Encoded protein: CASSPSGLLTKNIQYF.

This rearrangement joins TRBV30 to TRBJ1-2; D ambiguous. The V end was cut by 8 bases, the J end by 2 bases, with 15 bases between. The germline gives CDR1 GTSNPN, CDR2 SVGIG (reference sequence). CDR3 size: 13 residues. The CDR3 nucleotides are TGTGCCCGCACGAGCCAGAGGAACTATGGCTACACCTTC. Residues: CARTSQRNYGYTF.

The chain links TRBV2 to TRBJ2-5; 8 bases line up with TRBD1. The J call is doubtful: the DNA matches TRBJ2-7 better. Germline V gene data show CDR1 as SNHLY and CDR2 as FYNNEI. The CDR3 has 12 amino acids. CDR3 protein: CASCQGAYEQYF. The DNA of the CDR3 is TGTGCCAGCTGTCAGGGGGCTTACGAGCAGTACTTC.

This rearrangement joins TRBV10-3 to TRBJ1-4, with D tentatively TRBD1 (5 bases). V was trimmed by 5 bases and J by 8 bases, leaving 18 bases between them. Germline V gene sequence: CDR1 ENHRY, CDR2 SYGVKD. The CDR3 extends over 15 amino acids. Here the CDR3 DNA reads TGTGCCATCAGTTCATATGCGGGGGTGGGAGAAAAACTGTTTTTT. Its translation: CAISSYAGVGEKLFF.

The gene calls are TRBV5-1 and TRBJ2-3, with D unclear. There are 13 residues in the CDR3. Germline loops: CDR1 SGHRS, CDR2 YFSETQ. V was clipped by 0 bases and J by 0 bases, with 2 bases between them. DNA for the CDR3: TGCGCCAGCAGCTTGGATAGCACAGATACGCAGTATTTT. It specifies CASSLDSTDTQYF.

V is TRBV5-6 and J is TRBJ1-2; D is undetermined. Germline CDR1 is SGHDT and CDR2 is YYEEEE. V shed 7 bases and J shed 4 bases, with 20 bases lying between them. The CDR3 runs to 15 residues. As DNA, the CDR3 is TGTGCCAGCCCATCATATAGTCGAAAGACCTATGGCTACACCTTC. Protein sequence: CASPSYSRKTYGYTF.

CDR3 loop: CASSYWLNYNEQFF. The DNA of the CDR3 is TGTGCCAGCAGTTATTGGCTAAATTATAATGAGCAGTTCTTC. V usage is TRBV6-5 and J usage is TRBJ2-1; D ambiguous. Trimming took off 3 bases at V and 7 bases at J, with 13 bases between the two ends. This CDR3 has 14 residues. Germline values: CDR1 MNHEY, CDR2 SVGAGI.

V is TRBV7-3 and J is TRBJ2-5; TRBD2 agrees at 7 bases. This CDR3 contains 15 residues. Germline V gene lookup returns CDR1 SGHTA and CDR2 FQGTGA. Unmatched junction bases numbered 6, after V lost 0 bases and J lost 5 bases. The CDR3 region has the DNA TGTGCCAGCAGCTTAACGGGAGGGATCGGGGAGACCCAGTACTTC. Amino acid sequence: CASSLTGGIGETQYF.

This chain links TRBV6-1 with TRBJ1-3, with D unclear. This CDR3 comprises 16 residues. Germline CDR1 and CDR2: MNHNS and SASEGT. Trimming cost V 4 bases and J 0 bases, with 13 bases left between them. The CDR3 reads CASSAANRGSGNTIYF. In DNA, the CDR3 is TGTGCCAGCAGTGCTGCAAATCGAGGCTCTGGAAACACCATATATTTT.

This sequence joins TRBV19 and TRBJ2-7, with TRBD1 as a possible D gene (6 bases). This CDR3 region has 13 residues. V lost 3 bases, J lost 3 bases, and 9 bases lay in between. Per the germline V gene, CDR1 is LNHDA and CDR2 is SQIVND (reference sequence). The DNA for the CDR3 is TGTGCCAGTAGTATTGGGGGCAACTACGAGCAGTACTTC. Its translation is CASSIGGNYEQYF.

The V and J genes are TRBV13 and TRBJ1-2; the match to TRBD1 covers 8 bases. The CDR3 runs to 14 residues. Trimming cost V 5 bases and J 3 bases; bases outside gene matches: 5. Germline loops: CDR1 PRHDT, CDR2 FYEKMQ (reference sequence). This CDR3 is CASSADRDDYGYTF. The CDR3 bases are TGTGCCAGCAGCGCGGACAGGGACGACTATGGCTACACCTTC.

The chain joins TRBV11-2 to TRBJ2-7, with 10 bases fitting TRBD1. Looked up from germline, CDR1 is SGHAT and CDR2 is FQNNGV. The CDR3 consists of 13 residues. V was clipped by 7 bases and J by 6 bases; unmatched bases: 6. CDR3 sequence: CASTPDRGGEQYF. CDR3 in DNA: TGTGCCAGCACCCCGGACAGGGGGGGCGAGCAGTACTTC.

This rearrangement joins TRBV11-2 to TRBJ2-3; unclear D gene. CDR3 length: 15 residues. Germline CDR1 is SGHAT and CDR2 is FQNNGV. Trimming shortened V by 1 base and J by 0 bases, and 8 bases separated the two germline ends. CDR3 loop: CASSLGGSSTDTQYF. The CDR3 bases are TGTGCCAGCAGCTTAGGTGGATCTAGCACAGATACGCAGTATTTT. Full variable domain (missing parts from reference TRBV11-2 and TRBJ2-3): EAGVAQSPRYKIIEKRQSVAFWCNPISGHATLYWYQQILGQGPKLLIQFQNNGVVDDSQLPKDRFSAERLKGVDSTLKIQPAKLEDSAVYLCASSLGGSSTDTQYFGPGTRLTVL.

This clone has only a few counts. This chain uses TRBV30 with TRBJ1-6, with TRBD1 matching 11 bases. V was clipped by 1 base and J by 6 bases; unmatched bases: 2. CDR1 is GTSNPN, CDR2 SVGIG, per germline (reference sequence). CDR3 length equals 15 residues. CDR3 amino acids: CAWSAGTGGNSPLHF. CDR3 bases: TGTGCCTGGAGTGCCGGGACAGGGGGTAATTCACCCCTCCACTTT.